These 27 T cell receptor beta chains were sequenced from one sample in a study of cytomegalovirus exposure and HLA in healthy donors. Measured with immunoSEQ multiplex PCR; TCRdb has only the in-frame clones, and not every one. The data contain approximately 100,000 clones, around 88% of them seen just once; the ten biggest clones take up roughly 3.8%. Sample: PBMCs. The receptor set was obtained from a woman aged 25 to 39 in good health and CMV-seronegative.

CDR3 nucleotide sequence: TGTGCCAGCAGTCCACGACAGAAGCACACAGATACGCAGTATTTT. It yields the protein CASSPRQKHTDTQYF. The rearrangement joins TRBV6-6 to TRBJ2-3, with D possibly TRBD1 on 5 matching bases. The V gene's germline CDR1 is MNHNY and CDR2 SVGAGI (reference sequence). CDR3 size: 15 residues. V was clipped by 5 bases and J by 2 bases, with 14 bases between them.

This chain links TRBV5-1 with TRBJ1-1; no definite D call. The germline V gene has CDR1 SGHRS and CDR2 YFSETQ. This CDR3 has 14 amino acids. V lost 0 bases and J 1 base, leaving 7 bases between the germline ends. In DNA, the CDR3 is TGCGCCAGCAGCTTGGCCGGTCAGAACACTGAAGCTTTCTTT. Its translation is CASSLAGQNTEAFF.

The chain uses TRBV13 and TRBJ1-1, with D maybe TRBD1 (6 bases). The CDR3 totals 14 residues. Germline CDR1 and CDR2: PRHDT and FYEKMQ (reference sequence). The germline V and J ends were trimmed by 5 bases and 11 bases, with 21 bases remaining between them. The CDR3 nucleotides are TGTGCCAGCAGCCCTCCGTCGAGGGGGTTGAGCGCTTTCTTT. This encodes CASSPPSRGLSAFF.

This sequence joins TRBV27 and TRBJ2-6; D call uncertain. Germline CDR1 reads MNHEY; CDR2 reads SMNVEV (reference sequence). This CDR3 is 13 amino acids long. Trimming removed 6 bases at V and 0 bases at J, with 3 bases between. The CDR3 DNA is TGTGCCAGCAGCTTCTCTGGGGCCAACGTCCTGACTTTC. Translation gives CASSFSGANVLTF.

The chain combines TRBV4-3 with TRBJ2-7; 8 nucleotides match TRBD2. The CDR3 is made up of 16 amino acids. V shed 0 bases and J 2 bases; nucleotides not matched to a gene: 6. CDR1 is LGHNA, CDR2 YSLEER, per germline. DNA of the CDR3: TGCGCCAGCAGCCAAGATGGTAGCGGGACACCCTACGAGCAGTACTTC. It specifies CASSQDGSGTPYEQYF.

The gene calls are TRBV4-3 and TRBJ1-2; 7 bases are a match to TRBD1. CDR1 and CDR2 (germline): LGHNA, YSLEER. Trimming took 4 bases from V and 2 from J; bases not matched to a gene: 7. The CDR3 is 15 amino acids. Here the CDR3 DNA reads TGCGCCAGCAGCCTCAGACAGGGCGCGAACTATGGCTACACCTTC. Its translation: CASSLRQGANYGYTF.

The chain links TRBV5-1 to TRBJ1-4; maybe TRBD1 (6 bases). Germline V gene data show CDR1 as SGHRS and CDR2 as YFSETQ. The CDR3 extends over 15 amino acids. V was clipped by 2 bases and J by 5 bases, with 13 bases between them. The CDR3 DNA reads as TGCGCCAGCAGCTTAAACGACAGGATAAATGAAAAACTGTTTTTT. Translating gives CASSLNDRINEKLFF.

The gene calls are TRBV6-1 and TRBJ1-2, with TRBD1 matching over 7 bases. Per germline, CDR1 MNHNS and CDR2 SASEGT. This CDR3 comprises 14 residues. V shed 2 bases and J 5 bases; nucleotides not matched to a gene: 5. In DNA form, the CDR3 reads TGTGCCAGCAGTGAAAACAGGGGAGAGTATGGCTACACCTTC. Translating it yields CASSENRGEYGYTF.

This chain connects TRBV28 to TRBJ2-7, with D maybe TRBD2 (5 bases). Germline CDR1 and CDR2: MDHEN and SYDVKM. The V end was cut by 8 bases, the J end by 0 bases, with 11 bases between. CDR3 size: 13 residues. The CDR3 reads CASGRGSSYEQYF. CDR3 bases: TGTGCCAGCGGGAGAGGGAGCTCCTACGAGCAGTACTTC. The full variable domain, with the rest looked up from reference TRBV28 and TRBJ2-7, is DVKVTQSSRYLVKRTGEKVFLECVQDMDHENMFWYRQDPGLGLRLIYFSYDVKMKEKGDIPEGYSVSREKKERFSLILESASTNQTSMYLCASGRGSSYEQYFGPGTRLTVT.

This clone came up once. The V call is TRBV5-1, the J call TRBJ2-3, with D perhaps matching TRBD2 (6 bases). The CDR3 has 18 amino acids. V was pared by 4 bases and J by 1 base, with 22 bases between. Germline CDR1 and CDR2: SGHRS and YFSETQ. The CDR3 spells CASSLIPKRVGGTDTQYF. The CDR3 coding sequence is TGCGCCAGCAGCCTGATCCCGAAGCGGGTTGGGGGCACAGATACGCAGTATTTT. The whole variable domain, filled in from reference TRBV5-1 and TRBJ2-3, reads KAGVTQTPRYLIKTRGQQVTLSCSPISGHRSVSWYQQTPGQGLQFLFEYFSETQRNKGNFPGRFSGRQFSNSRSEMNVSTLELGDSALYLCASSLIPKRVGGTDTQYFGPGTRLTVL.

V usage is TRBV11-2 and J usage is TRBJ2-5, with 9 nucleotides matching TRBD2. J was trimmed by 5 bases and V by 5 bases; bases with no gene match: 6. CDR1 is SGHAT, CDR2 FQNNGV, per germline. This CDR3 has 14 amino acids. The CDR3 is CASSEGTSPETQYF. CDR3 in DNA: TGTGCCAGCAGCGAGGGGACTAGCCCCGAGACCCAGTACTTC.

V is TRBV19 and J is TRBJ1-1; the D gene is possibly TRBD1 (5 bases). This CDR3 spans 13 amino acids. CDR1 is LNHDA and CDR2 is SQIVND in the germline V gene (reference sequence). The V end lost 3 bases, the J end lost 4 bases, and 9 bases lay between the germline ends. In DNA form, the CDR3 reads TGTGCCAGTAGTATGGCCGGGGGCACTGAAGCTTTCTTT. Translated: CASSMAGGTEAFF. The full variable domain, rest sourced from reference TRBV19 and TRBJ1-1, is DGGITQSPKYLFRKEGQNVTLSCEQNLNHDAMYWYRQDPGQGLRLIYYSQIVNDFQKGDIAEGYSVSREKKESFPLTVTSAQKNPTAFYLCASSMAGGTEAFFGQGTRLTVV.

The chain is built from TRBV7-2 and TRBJ2-3; a possible D gene is TRBD2 (6 bases). The ends were cut back, 5 bases at V and 2 bases at J, with 17 bases in the middle. The CDR3 loop spans 16 amino acids. Germline V gene lookup returns CDR1 SGHTA and CDR2 FQGNSA. The DNA of the CDR3 is TGTGCCAGCAGCGCGCGCGGAGGGACCAACACAGATACGCAGTATTTT. Translation: CASSARGGTNTDTQYF. The full variable domain, rest sourced from reference TRBV7-2 and TRBJ2-3, is GAGVSQSPSNKVTEKGKDVELRCDPISGHTALYWYRQSLGQGLEFLIYFQGNSAPDKSGLPSDRFSAERTGGSVSTLTIQRTQQEDSAVYLCASSARGGTNTDTQYFGPGTRLTVL.

The chain couples TRBV13 to TRBJ1-2; tentative D call: TRBD1 (5 bases). This CDR3 contains 17 residues. From germline, CDR1 is PRHDT and CDR2 FYEKMQ (reference sequence). V shed 3 bases and J shed 2 bases, with 19 bases lying between them. Written as DNA, the CDR3 is TGTGCCAGCAGCTTCAGGTCCAGGGTCCTCCCGAACTATGGCTACACCTTC. Its translation: CASSFRSRVLPNYGYTF.

The rearrangement uses TRBV7-9 and TRBJ2-3; 9 nucleotides match TRBD2. The germline V gene has CDR1 SEHNR and CDR2 FQNEAQ (reference sequence). J lost 3 bases, V lost 3 bases, and 1 base had no gene match. The CDR3 is 14 amino acids. CDR3 amino acids: CASSLREGTDTQYF. CDR3 in DNA: TGTGCCAGCAGCTTGCGGGAGGGTACAGATACGCAGTATTTT.

The chain joins TRBV10-1 to TRBJ2-5, with 7 bases identical to TRBD1. Germline V CDR1 and CDR2: WNHNN, SYGVQD (reference sequence). Germline trimming cut 9 bases from V and 5 bases from J; bases unmatched to any gene: 15. The CDR3 sequence is 15 residues long. In DNA, the CDR3 is TGCGCCAGTGAAGGGGACAGTAGGGGAGTGGAGACCCAGTACTTC. Residues: CASEGDSRGVETQYF.

The chain combines TRBV27 with TRBJ2-7, with TRBD2 identical over 7 bases. V lost 2 bases and J lost 5; bases outside the gene matches: 9. This CDR3 is built from 15 residues. CDR1 is MNHEY and CDR2 is SMNVEV in the germline V gene (reference sequence). Here the CDR3 DNA reads TGTGCCAGCAGTTTAGGCAAGCCGGGGGGAAACGAGCAGTACTTC. It is translated as CASSLGKPGGNEQYF.

In its sample, this clone was seen a few times. This sequence joins TRBV4-2 and TRBJ2-1; 8 bases fit TRBD2. The trim removed 4 bases at V and 3 bases at J, leaving 14 bases unmatched. CDR3 size: 18 residues. The germline V gene has CDR1 LGHNA and CDR2 YNFKEQ. As DNA, the CDR3 is TGTGCCAGCAGCCCGCGGCGGATTGGAGCGGGAGTCTACAATGAGCAGTTCTTC. Amino acid sequence: CASSPRRIGAGVYNEQFF.

This sequence joins TRBV5-4 and TRBJ2-3; TRBD2 matches at 7 bases. From germline, CDR1 is SGHNT and CDR2 YYREEE (reference sequence). V was pared by 2 bases and J by 2 bases, with 5 bases of the junction left unmatched. The CDR3 is made up of 15 amino acids. CDR3 DNA: TGTGCCAGCAGCTTCCCTAGCGGAAACACAGATACGCAGTATTTT. It translates to CASSFPSGNTDTQYF.

The chain is built from TRBV16 and TRBJ2-3, with D maybe TRBD2 (5 bases). The CDR3 spans 15 residues. Germline CDR1 KGHSY, CDR2 FQNENV. With 4 bases removed from V and 3 bases from J, the gap between germline ends came to 14 bases. CDR3 in DNA: TGTGCCAGCAGCCTCCTCCGAGGGCGGACAGATACGCAGTATTTT. It specifies CASSLLRGRTDTQYF.

The rearrangement joins TRBV4-2 to TRBJ1-3; perhaps TRBD1 as D (6 bases). V was clipped by 3 bases and J by 2 bases, with 8 bases between them. Per germline, CDR1 LGHNA and CDR2 YNFKEQ. The CDR3 has 14 amino acids. CDR3 sequence: CASSQDRTGNTIYF. For the CDR3, the DNA is TGTGCCAGCAGCCAGGACAGAACTGGAAACACCATATATTTT.

CDR3 sequence (DNA): TGTGCCAGCAGCTTAAGGGACTCGGGCCGAGCCTCTGGGGCCAACGTCCTGACTTTC. Its translation: CASSLRDSGRASGANVLTF. The genes are TRBV7-8 and TRBJ2-6; a possible D gene is TRBD2 (6 bases). The germline gives CDR1 SGHVS, CDR2 FQNEAQ. The CDR3 consists of 19 residues. V gave up 2 bases and J gave up 0 bases, with 17 bases separating them.

The gene calls are TRBV7-2 and TRBJ1-6, with D possibly TRBD1 on 6 matching bases. The V gene's germline CDR1 is SGHTA and CDR2 FQGNSA. The V end lost 6 bases, the J end lost 15 bases, and 18 bases lay between the germline ends. This CDR3 is built from 13 residues. CDR3 nucleotide sequence: TGTGCCAGCAGTTTCACCGGGACATTCATCCTCCACTTT. This sequence encodes CASSFTGTFILHF. Full variable domain (outside the CDR3, taken from reference TRBV7-2 and TRBJ1-6): GAGVSQSPSNKVTEKGKDVELRCDPISGHTALYWYRQSLGQGLEFLIYFQGNSAPDKSGLPSDRFSAERTGGSVSTLTIQRTQQEDSAVYLCASSFTGTFILHFGNGTRLTVT.

This clone was seen only once. This chain uses TRBV4-2 with TRBJ1-1; 8 bases match TRBD1. Losses at the gene ends were 0 bases for V and 4 bases for J; bases not matched to a gene: 10. The CDR3 has 17 residues. The V gene's germline CDR1 is LGHNA and CDR2 YNFKEQ. CDR3 amino acids: CASSQDGTGPLGTEAFF. The DNA for the CDR3 is TGTGCCAGCAGCCAAGACGGGACAGGCCCATTGGGCACTGAAGCTTTCTTT.

The chain couples TRBV11-1 to TRBJ1-1; no definite D call. V dropped 1 base and J dropped 0 bases, with 6 bases sitting between them. There are 14 residues in the CDR3. From germline, CDR1 is SGHAT and CDR2 FQDESV (reference sequence). In DNA, the CDR3 is TGTGCCAGCAGCTTAGGCGGTTTGAACACTGAAGCTTTCTTT. As protein: CASSLGGLNTEAFF.

V and J are TRBV6-5 and TRBJ2-5, with 9 bases matching TRBD1. The CDR3 spans 15 residues. V trimming: 6 bases; J trimming: 5 bases; junction bases outside the gene matches: 10. Germline loops: CDR1 MNHEY, CDR2 SVGAGI. The CDR3 DNA is TGTGCCAGCAGGATAGGGGACAGGGCCGTGGAGACCCAGTACTTC. As protein: CASRIGDRAVETQYF.

The rearrangement uses TRBV15 and TRBJ2-5; D perhaps matches TRBD1 (6 bases). CDR3 length equals 14 residues. Deletions cut 7 bases from V and 2 bases from J, with 14 bases between. Germline V CDR1 and CDR2: LNHNV, YYDKDF (reference sequence). This chain's CDR3 is CATTSVDRQETQYF. The DNA for the CDR3 is TGTGCCACCACCTCAGTTGACAGGCAAGAGACCCAGTACTTC.